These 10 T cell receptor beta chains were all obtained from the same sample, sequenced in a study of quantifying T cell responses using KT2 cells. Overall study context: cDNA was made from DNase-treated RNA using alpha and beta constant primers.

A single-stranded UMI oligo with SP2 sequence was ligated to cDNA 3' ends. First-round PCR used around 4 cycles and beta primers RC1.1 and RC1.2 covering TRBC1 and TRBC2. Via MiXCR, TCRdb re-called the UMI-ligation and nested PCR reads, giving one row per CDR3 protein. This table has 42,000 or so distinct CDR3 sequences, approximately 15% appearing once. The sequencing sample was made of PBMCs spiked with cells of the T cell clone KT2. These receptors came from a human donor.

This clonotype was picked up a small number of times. Here the CDR3 DNA reads TGTGCCAGCAGTTTAACCAGGGGTGAGACCCAGTACTTC. It encodes CASSLTRGETQYF. This sequence joins TRBV12-3 or TRBV12-4 and TRBJ2-5; maybe TRBD1 (6 bases). V was clipped by 2 bases and J by 5 bases, with 9 bases between them. CDR3 length equals 13 residues.

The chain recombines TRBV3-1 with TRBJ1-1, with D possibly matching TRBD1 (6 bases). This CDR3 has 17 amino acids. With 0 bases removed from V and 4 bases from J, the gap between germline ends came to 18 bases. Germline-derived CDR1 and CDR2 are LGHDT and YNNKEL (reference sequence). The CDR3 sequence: CASSQDHSGGWGTEAFF. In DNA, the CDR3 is TGTGCCAGCAGCCAAGACCATTCGGGGGGCTGGGGCACTGAAGCTTTCTTT.

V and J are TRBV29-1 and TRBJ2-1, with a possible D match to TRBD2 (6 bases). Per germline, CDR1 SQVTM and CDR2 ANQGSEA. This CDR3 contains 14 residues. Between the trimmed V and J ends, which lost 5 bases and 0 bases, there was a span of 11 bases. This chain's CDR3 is CSVPGTYSYNEQFF. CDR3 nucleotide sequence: TGCAGCGTTCCCGGGACTTACTCCTACAATGAGCAGTTCTTC.

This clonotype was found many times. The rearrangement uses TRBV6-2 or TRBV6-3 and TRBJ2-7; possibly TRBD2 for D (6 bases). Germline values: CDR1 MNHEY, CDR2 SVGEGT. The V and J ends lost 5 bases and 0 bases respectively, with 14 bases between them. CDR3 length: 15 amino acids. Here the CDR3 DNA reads TGTGCCAGCAGTCCTCCTGGAGCGGGCTCCTACGAGCAGTACTTC. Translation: CASSPPGAGSYEQYF.

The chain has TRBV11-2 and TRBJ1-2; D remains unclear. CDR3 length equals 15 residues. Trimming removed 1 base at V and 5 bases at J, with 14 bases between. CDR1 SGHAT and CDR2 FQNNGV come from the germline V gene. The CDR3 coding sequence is TGTGCCAGCAGCTTAGGTCTTTCTGCAGAGTATGGCTACACCTTC. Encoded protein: CASSLGLSAEYGYTF.

The chain's CDR3 is CASSLQGAGANVLTF. In nucleotides, the CDR3 is TGTGCCAGCAGCTTACAGGGGGCTGGGGCCAACGTCCTGACTTTC. The rearrangement links TRBV7-3 to TRBJ2-6; TRBD1 matches at 7 bases. J lost 2 bases, V lost 2 bases, and 0 bases had no gene match. The CDR3 runs 15 residues. Germline CDR1 and CDR2: SGHTA and FQGTGA.

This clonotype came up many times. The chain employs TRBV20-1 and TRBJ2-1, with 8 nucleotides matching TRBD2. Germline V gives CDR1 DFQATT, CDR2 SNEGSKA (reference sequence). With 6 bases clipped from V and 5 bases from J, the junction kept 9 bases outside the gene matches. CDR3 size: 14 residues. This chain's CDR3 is CSARRTSLHNEQFF. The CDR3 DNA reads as TGCAGTGCCCGTCGGACTAGCCTTCACAATGAGCAGTTCTTC.

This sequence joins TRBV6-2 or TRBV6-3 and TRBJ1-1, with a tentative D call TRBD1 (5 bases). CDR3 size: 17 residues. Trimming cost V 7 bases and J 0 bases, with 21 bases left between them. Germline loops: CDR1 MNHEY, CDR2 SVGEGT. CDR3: CASKTPKTGTVNTEAFF. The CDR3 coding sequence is TGTGCCAGCAAAACCCCTAAGACCGGGACGGTGAACACTGAAGCTTTCTTT.

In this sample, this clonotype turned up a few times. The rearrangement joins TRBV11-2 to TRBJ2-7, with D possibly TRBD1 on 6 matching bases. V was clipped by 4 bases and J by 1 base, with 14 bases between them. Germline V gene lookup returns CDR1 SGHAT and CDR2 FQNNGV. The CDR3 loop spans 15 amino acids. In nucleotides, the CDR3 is TGTGCCAGCAGCTCACTCCGGGACAAATCCTACGAGCAGTACTTC. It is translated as CASSSLRDKSYEQYF.

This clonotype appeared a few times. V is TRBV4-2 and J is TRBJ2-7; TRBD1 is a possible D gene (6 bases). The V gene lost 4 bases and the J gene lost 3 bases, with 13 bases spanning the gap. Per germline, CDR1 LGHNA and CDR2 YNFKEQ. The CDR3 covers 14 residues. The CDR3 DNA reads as TGTGCCAGCAGCCCTGAGACAGGTCGCTACGAGCAGTACTTC. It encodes CASSPETGRYEQYF.